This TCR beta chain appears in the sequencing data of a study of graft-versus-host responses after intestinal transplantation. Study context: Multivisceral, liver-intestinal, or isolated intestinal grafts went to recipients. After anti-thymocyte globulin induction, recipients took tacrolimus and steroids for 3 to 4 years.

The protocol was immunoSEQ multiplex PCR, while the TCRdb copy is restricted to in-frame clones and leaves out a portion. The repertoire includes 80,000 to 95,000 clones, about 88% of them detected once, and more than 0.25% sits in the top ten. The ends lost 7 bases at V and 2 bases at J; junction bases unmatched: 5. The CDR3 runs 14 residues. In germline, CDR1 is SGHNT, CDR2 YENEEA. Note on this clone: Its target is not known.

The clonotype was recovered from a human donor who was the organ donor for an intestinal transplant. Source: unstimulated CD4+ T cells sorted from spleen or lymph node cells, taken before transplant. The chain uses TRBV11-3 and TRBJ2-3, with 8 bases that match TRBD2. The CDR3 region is CASNPGGDTDTQYF. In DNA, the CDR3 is TGTGCCAGCAACCCGGGGGGGGACACAGATACGCAGTATTTT.